Each of the 25 T cell receptor beta chains below was sequenced from the same sample in a study of cytomegalovirus exposure and HLA in healthy donors. The repertoire was sequenced with immunoSEQ multiplex PCR; TCRdb's copy has only in-frame clones and lacks some. The table shows some 98,000 clones, with more than 85% occurring only once. The material sequenced was PBMCs. The receptor source for this set is a man between 18 and 29 years old in good health and CMV-seropositive.

The gene calls are TRBV9 and TRBJ1-1, with a weak D call TRBD1 (5 bases). Per the germline V gene, CDR1 is SGDLS and CDR2 is YYNGEE. Trimming stripped 0 bases from V and 5 bases from J, with 20 bases between. The CDR3 has 17 residues. The CDR3 protein is CASSVGGDSGIGTEAFF. Here the CDR3 DNA reads TGTGCCAGCAGCGTAGGAGGAGACAGCGGGATAGGGACTGAAGCTTTCTTT.

The rearrangement links TRBV25-1 to TRBJ1-2; maybe TRBD1 (5 bases). Trimming shortened V by 6 bases and J by 0 bases, and 20 bases separated the two germline ends. The length of the CDR3 is 17 residues. CDR1 and CDR2 (germline): MGHDK, SYGVNS. CDR3 sequence: CASSLGGSADPNYGYTF. DNA of the CDR3: TGTGCCAGCAGCCTGGGGGGGTCAGCCGATCCTAACTATGGCTACACCTTC.

V usage is TRBV28 and J usage is TRBJ2-7; 12 nucleotides align to TRBD2. Per germline, CDR1 MDHEN and CDR2 SYDVKM. The V segment lost 6 bases and the J segment 3 bases; nucleotides outside the gene matches: 3. The CDR3 consists of 14 residues. The CDR3 nucleotides are TGTGCCAGCAGCCGGGGACTAGCGGGCTACGAGCAGTACTTC. This translates into CASSRGLAGYEQYF.

This clone has just one count. This chain connects TRBV9 to TRBJ2-6, with D possibly matching TRBD1 (6 bases). This CDR3 has 18 amino acids. The ends were cut back, 1 base at V and 0 bases at J, with 14 bases in the middle. Germline CDR1 is SGDLS and CDR2 is YYNGEE. The CDR3 is CASSVYRDISSGANVLTF. CDR3 sequence (DNA): TGTGCCAGCAGCGTATACAGGGATATCAGCTCTGGGGCCAACGTCCTGACTTTC. The full variable domain, in which reference TRBV9 and TRBJ2-6 provide the parts outside the CDR3, is DSGVTQTPKHLITATGQRVTLRCSPRSGDLSVYWYQQSLDQGLQFLIQYYNGEERAKGNILERFSAQQFPDLHSELNLSSLELGDSALYFCASSVYRDISSGANVLTFGAGSRLTVL.

This clone was recorded only once. This chain links TRBV19 with TRBJ2-6, with a weak D call TRBD1 (5 bases). The CDR3 has 17 residues. Germline V gene data show CDR1 as LNHDA and CDR2 as SQIVND (reference sequence). Trimming removed 6 bases at V and 0 bases at J, with 15 bases between. In DNA, the CDR3 is TGTGCCAGTAGATTGACAGTTTTTCCCTCTGGGGCCAACGTCCTGACTTTC. This gives the protein CASRLTVFPSGANVLTF.

The chain links TRBV27 to TRBJ2-1; 8 positions match TRBD2. The CDR3 loop spans 15 amino acids. CDR1 is MNHEY and CDR2 is SMNVEV in the germline V gene (reference sequence). V shed 0 bases, J shed 4 bases, and the junction held 2 bases outside the gene matches. In DNA, the CDR3 is TGTGCCAGCAGTTTATCGGCTAGCGGGTACAATGAGCAGTTCTTC. As protein: CASSLSASGYNEQFF.

J is TRBJ2-6 and V is TRBV27; no clear D. The V end was cut by 2 bases, the J end by 4 bases, with 6 bases between. The CDR3 is 14 amino acids. The germline CDR1 and CDR2 sequences are MNHEY and SMNVEV (reference sequence). CDR3 residues: CASSLGAGANVLTF. The CDR3 DNA is TGTGCCAGCAGTTTAGGAGCCGGGGCCAACGTCCTGACTTTC.

The chain joins TRBV5-6 to TRBJ2-7; D is perhaps TRBD1 (6 bases). Germline values: CDR1 SGHDT, CDR2 YYEEEE. The V and J ends lost 1 base and 2 bases respectively, with 19 bases between them. The CDR3 is made up of 17 amino acids. The CDR3 region has the DNA TGTGCCAGCAGCTTGTTGGGGGCAGGGGATATGACCTACGAGCAGTACTTC. Translation: CASSLLGAGDMTYEQYF.

J is TRBJ1-2 and V is TRBV18, with TRBD1 matching over 9 bases. The CDR3 is 14 residues long. V was pared by 2 bases and J by 5 bases, with 3 bases of the junction left unmatched. CDR1 and CDR2 (germline): KGHSH, LQKENI. CDR3 residues: CASSPEQGAYGYTF. The CDR3 DNA follows: TGTGCCAGCTCACCAGAACAGGGGGCATATGGCTACACCTTC.

The gene calls are TRBV5-6 and TRBJ1-6, with TRBD1 identical over 7 bases. CDR1 and CDR2 (germline): SGHDT, YYEEEE. The CDR3 extends over 17 amino acids. Germline trimming cut 3 bases from V and 3 bases from J; bases unmatched to any gene: 9. In nucleotides, the CDR3 is TGTGCCAGCAGCTCGGGACAGCCCAACTTCTATAATTCACCCCTCCACTTT. The encoded protein is CASSSGQPNFYNSPLHF.

The rearrangement links TRBV5-1 to TRBJ2-3; D remains ambiguous. The CDR3 loop spans 12 amino acids. Germline assignment: CDR1 SGHRS and CDR2 YFSETQ. Trimming removed 1 base from V and 4 bases from J, with 4 bases in between. DNA for the CDR3: TGCGCCAGCAGCTTGAACTCAGATACGCAGTATTTT. Protein sequence: CASSLNSDTQYF.

This chain links TRBV6-6 with TRBJ1-4; D is possibly TRBD1 (6 bases). This CDR3 is built from 16 residues. The V gene lost 3 bases and the J gene lost 10 bases, with 21 bases spanning the gap. Germline loops: CDR1 MNHNY, CDR2 SVGAGI (reference sequence). CDR3 bases: TGTGCCAGCAGTTATAGTTCTCGGGGGGCATCTGGAAAACTGTTTTTT. Residues: CASSYSSRGASGKLFF.

A single count supports this clone. The CDR3 spells CAIQRQGSYEQYF. The DNA of the CDR3 is TGTGCCATCCAAAGACAGGGTTCTTACGAGCAGTACTTC. V and J are TRBV10-3 and TRBJ2-7; 7 bases are shared with TRBD1. In germline, CDR1 is ENHRY, CDR2 SYGVKD. CDR3 size: 13 residues. The V and J ends lost 8 bases and 4 bases, in that order; junction bases with no gene match: 8.

This sequence joins TRBV12-2 and TRBJ1-5; the tabulated D call, TRBD1, remains unverified against the DNA. TRBV12-2 is deemed a pseudogene. The CDR3 totals 19 residues. The DNA of the CDR3 is TGTGCAAGTCGCGGCACCGGGACAGGGGGCGAATATAGCAATCAGCCCCAGCATTTT. Encoded protein: CASRGTGTGGEYSNQPQHF.

The rearrangement joins TRBV7-8 to TRBJ2-7; 10 positions agree with TRBD1. Looked up from germline, CDR1 is SGHVS and CDR2 is FQNEAQ. Germline trimming cut 6 bases from V and 4 bases from J; bases unmatched to any gene: 15. The CDR3 spans 17 residues. DNA of the CDR3: TGTGCCAGCAGTCCAGAAGGTGGAGACAGGGGGCAGTACGAGCAGTACTTC. Its translation is CASSPEGGDRGQYEQYF.

The chain has TRBV4-3 and TRBJ1-6, with 7 bases that match TRBD1. V lost 1 base, J lost 10 bases, and 10 bases stayed unmatched. The germline CDR1 and CDR2 sequences are LGHNA and YSLEER. The CDR3 is 16 residues long. CDR3 DNA: TGCGCCAGCAGCCAAGGTCGAGGACAGGCCATCTCACCCCTCCACTTT. Its protein product is CASSQGRGQAISPLHF.

This rearrangement joins TRBV5-6 to TRBJ2-5, with D tentatively TRBD2 (6 bases). The V end was cut by 2 bases, the J end by 5 bases, with 19 bases between. There are 16 residues in the CDR3. CDR1 and CDR2 (germline): SGHDT, YYEEEE. The CDR3 loop reads CASSFIGLGGLETQYF. The CDR3 region has the DNA TGTGCCAGCAGCTTCATCGGCCTGGGGGGACTGGAGACCCAGTACTTC.

V gene TRBV5-4 combines with J gene TRBJ2-1, with TRBD2 identical over 8 bases. Germline CDR1 reads SGHNT; CDR2 reads YYREEE (reference sequence). Losses at the gene ends were 2 bases for V and 1 base for J; bases not matched to a gene: 2. There are 15 residues in the CDR3. CDR3 nucleotide sequence: TGTGCCAGCAGCTTAAGCGGGAGTTCCTACAATGAGCAGTTCTTC. It encodes CASSLSGSSYNEQFF.

This chain connects TRBV5-4 to TRBJ1-4, with 8 positions matching TRBD1. CDR1 SGHNT and CDR2 YYREEE come from the germline V gene (reference sequence). The CDR3 is 14 residues long. Trimming at V came to 4 bases and at J to 4 bases, leaving 3 bases not matched to a gene. Here the CDR3 DNA reads TGTGCCAGCAGCGTGGGACAGGATAATGAAAAACTGTTTTTT. Protein product: CASSVGQDNEKLFF.

This clone turned up a few times. The V and J genes are TRBV6-5 and TRBJ2-7; a weak D match, TRBD2 (6 bases). There are 14 residues in the CDR3. The germline V and J ends were trimmed by 5 bases and 5 bases, with 16 bases remaining between them. Per the germline V gene, CDR1 is MNHEY and CDR2 is SVGAGI. CDR3 sequence reads: CASSRGIPGDEQYF. The CDR3 coding sequence is TGTGCCAGCAGTAGGGGTATTCCGGGGGACGAGCAGTACTTC.

V usage is TRBV5-1 and J usage is TRBJ2-3; TRBD1 might be the D (8 bases). Trimming cost V 3 bases and J 0 bases, with 26 bases left between them. CDR3 length: 20 residues. Germline V CDR1 and CDR2: SGHRS, YFSETQ. This chain's CDR3 is CASSSQDRAWRGGSTDTQYF. The CDR3 nucleotides are TGCGCCAGCAGCTCCCAGGACAGGGCGTGGAGGGGGGGAAGCACAGATACGCAGTATTTT.

The rearrangement links TRBV4-3 to TRBJ1-1, with TRBD1 matching over 7 bases. The length of the CDR3 is 15 residues. Germline CDR1 and CDR2: LGHNA and YSLEER. The junction had 3 bases not matched to a gene; V was cut back by 1 base and J by 1 base. CDR3 sequence reads: CASSQGTGANTEAFF. DNA for the CDR3: TGCGCCAGCAGCCAAGGGACAGGAGCGAACACTGAAGCTTTCTTT.

V and J are TRBV28 and TRBJ1-2; D possibly corresponds to TRBD1 (5 bases). The germline V gene has CDR1 MDHEN and CDR2 SYDVKM. The CDR3 runs 14 residues. The V and J ends lost 5 bases and 2 bases respectively, with 12 bases between them. As DNA, the CDR3 is TGTGCCAGCAGTACGCCAAGGACAAACTATGGCTACACCTTC. Its protein product is CASSTPRTNYGYTF.

A remark on this clone: Germline and junction disagree at one end, which may indicate a read error. This CDR3 is CASSKYPGGYDYTF. The DNA for the CDR3 is TGTGCCAGCAGCAAATACCCAGGGGGCTATGACTACACCTTC. The chain couples TRBV7-2 to TRBJ1-2; TRBD1 matches 8 bases. This CDR3 is built from 14 residues. Germline assignment: CDR1 SGHTA and CDR2 FQGNSA.

This chain uses TRBV25-1 with TRBJ2-1, with TRBD2 identical over 11 bases. Looked up from germline, CDR1 is MGHDK and CDR2 is SYGVNS. Losses at the gene ends were 4 bases for V and 4 bases for J; bases not matched to a gene: 0. There are 14 residues in the CDR3. Here the CDR3 reads CASSVAGGYNEQFF. CDR3 DNA: TGTGCCAGCAGTGTAGCGGGGGGGTACAATGAGCAGTTCTTC.